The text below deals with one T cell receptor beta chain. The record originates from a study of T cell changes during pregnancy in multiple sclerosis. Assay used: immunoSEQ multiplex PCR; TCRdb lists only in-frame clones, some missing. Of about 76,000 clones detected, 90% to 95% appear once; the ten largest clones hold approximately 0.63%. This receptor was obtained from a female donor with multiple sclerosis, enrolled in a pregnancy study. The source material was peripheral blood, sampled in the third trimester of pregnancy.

The CDR3 here is CASSFQRGAEAETQYF. CDR3 nucleotides: TGTGCCAGCAGCTTCCAGCGGGGGGCAGAGGCAGAGACCCAGTACTTC. The chain links TRBV5-4 to TRBJ2-5; 9 nucleotides agree with TRBD2. The V gene's germline CDR1 is SGHNT and CDR2 YYREEE (reference sequence). Trimming cost V 2 bases and J 4 bases; bases outside gene matches: 9. This CDR3 region has 16 residues.